Sequencing of this T cell receptor beta chain was carried out in a study of CD8+CD57+ T cells in acquired aplastic anemia. The authors sequenced patients whose flow cytometry had shown CD8+CD57+ cell expansion. Every one of the patients had aplastic anemia (severe, acquired). CDR3 and TCR beta VDJ profiling relied on genomic DNA as the template. Using its own MiXCR run on the reads, TCRdb lists one record per CDR3 protein. The sample has fewer than 300,000 distinct CDR3 sequences; roughly 82% are singletons. This clonotype appeared many times. Sequencing used sorted CD4+, CD8+, or CD8+CD57+ T cells (not recorded which) from PBMCs. The sequence came from a human donor with aplastic anemia.

DNA of the CDR3: TGCAGTGCTAGCTCTAGCGGACCCTACGAGCAGTACTTC. It translates to CSASSSGPYEQYF. The chain joins TRBV20-1 to TRBJ2-7; TRBD2 matches at 7 bases. V shed 3 bases and J 2 bases; nucleotides not matched to a gene: 4. This CDR3 has 13 residues. CDR1 is DFQATT, CDR2 SNEGSKA, per germline (reference sequence).